The following is a T cell receptor beta chain sequence with its context. Its antigen is not known. The data stem from a study of cytomegalovirus exposure and HLA in healthy donors. Whole-study context: Of 300 to 500 genotyped donors, more than 65% grouped in the Caucasian-associated ancestry cluster.

Germline lookup yields CDR1 SGHTA and CDR2 FQGTGA. This CDR3 is 16 amino acids long. V dropped 1 base and J dropped 3 bases, with 12 bases sitting between them. Study-wide points: Another analysis was done later, and it associated approximately 15,000 TCR beta sequences with HLA alleles at 0.05 false discovery rate. For most TCR beta V segments, an earlier analysis put the productive rate at about 87% or about 30% of the time.

The primer mix had 60 Vbeta and 13 Jbeta primers. The assay was immunoSEQ multiplex PCR, and TCRdb's table has in-frame clones only and misses some. This sample has under 200,000 clones, with 65% to 90% found just once. The sample comprised PBMCs. V usage is TRBV7-3 and J usage is TRBJ2-2; D possibly corresponds to TRBD1 (6 bases). This TCR came from a young woman in good health and CMV-seronegative. The CDR3 reads CASSLNGRGYTGELFF. DNA for the CDR3: TGTGCCAGCAGCTTAAATGGCAGGGGTTACACCGGGGAGCTGTTTTTT.